This TCR beta chain was sequenced in a study of PD-1 blockade in classical Hodgkin lymphoma. Data came from immunoSEQ multiplex PCR; TCRdb stores just in-frame clones and leaves some out. The repertoire consists of just under 65,000 clones, with roughly nine tenths occurring once and the leading ten covering about 9.4%. As to time point: cycle 4 day 1 (C4D1), after 5 to 7 weeks of nivolumab. There was relapse after autologous stem cell transplantation in every patient, and there was variation in brentuximab vedotin exposure. In the case of this clone: Its antigen is currently unknown.

Broader study findings: Complete responders' diversity at baseline resembled that of newly diagnosed patients.

Germline CDR1 reads SGHTA; CDR2 reads FQGNSA. The CDR3 consists of 16 residues. The V gene lost 5 bases and the J gene lost 7 bases, with 20 bases spanning the gap. The sample here was peripheral blood mononuclear cells (PBMCs), taken before the fourth cycle of nivolumab. The J gene is TRBJ1-4, the V gene TRBV7-2; D is perhaps TRBD1 (5 bases). The receptor was isolated from a human donor with classical Hodgkin lymphoma. CDR3 sequence: CASSKKGLRGSEKLFF. The CDR3 DNA reads TGTGCCAGCAGCAAAAAAGGGTTGAGGGGCAGTGAAAAACTGTTTTTT.